This T cell receptor (beta chain) was found in a study of blood T cell repertoires in COVID-19. For the study at large: Sites across the United States, Italy and Spain contributed samples from acute and convalescent COVID-19. PBMCs, B-cell-depleted T cells, or T cells provided the cDNA or gDNA that made up the material.

Authors' methods: From reference gene primer amplification, estimates of nucleated cell counts were derived. The table came from immunoSEQ multiplex PCR; TCRdb's copy has only in-frame clones and leaves some out. V, J and clone size are taken as reported in that table, and D and trimming were inferred from the DNA itself. Among about 260,000 clones, 85% were seen once, and the ten largest hold 10% to 15%. The source is a human donor in a cohort sampled during active COVID-19. The sample was peripheral blood.

CDR3 protein: CASSLTAGNNEQYF. The CDR3 DNA follows: TGTGCCAGCAGCTTAACGGCAGGGAATAACGAGCAGTACTTC. The V gene is TRBV11-2, the J gene TRBJ2-7; D may be TRBD1 (5 bases). The CDR3 sequence is 14 residues long. Germline CDR1 and CDR2: SGHAT and FQNNGV. V lost 2 bases, J lost 5 bases, and 13 bases lay in between.